A single sample gave rise to the 27 T cell receptor beta chains below, sequenced in a study of blood T cell repertoires in COVID-19. The method was immunoSEQ multiplex PCR; TCRdb's version includes in-frame clones alone and lacks a portion of them. This table holds 150,000 or so clones, about 90% found once. The sample consisted of PBMCs or T cells enriched from blood (not recorded which). The receptors derive from a woman aged 40 to 49 who had been exposed to COVID-19.

The V gene is TRBV19, the J gene TRBJ1-1; D is perhaps TRBD1 (6 bases). The CDR3 sequence is 14 residues long. CDR1 and CDR2 (germline): LNHDA, SQIVND (reference sequence). Trimming stripped 6 bases from V and 4 bases from J, with 15 bases between. The CDR3 protein is CASSHGGLGTEAFF. For the CDR3, the DNA is TGTGCCAGTAGCCACGGGGGGCTGGGCACTGAAGCTTTCTTT.

The chain carries TRBV5-1 and TRBJ1-1; 8 nucleotides line up with TRBD1. Trimming at V came to 2 bases and at J to 1 base, leaving 4 bases not matched to a gene. Germline assignment: CDR1 SGHRS and CDR2 YFSETQ. The length of the CDR3 is 15 residues. As DNA, the CDR3 is TGCGCCAGCAGCTTTCATGACAGGGGGAACACTGAAGCTTTCTTT. This encodes CASSFHDRGNTEAFF.

V and J are TRBV3-1 (or the pseudogene TRBV3-2) and TRBJ1-3, with 7 bases matching TRBD1. The CDR3 has 16 residues. Losses at the gene ends were 4 bases for V and 0 bases for J; bases not matched to a gene: 6. Per germline, CDR1 LGHDT and CDR2 YNNKEL (reference sequence). CDR3: CASSRDRAVSGNTIYF. CDR3 nucleotide sequence: TGTGCCAGCAGCCGAGACAGGGCCGTCTCTGGAAACACCATATATTTT.

This clone was found once. The rearrangement uses TRBV19 and TRBJ1-2, with D tentatively TRBD1 (5 bases). Trimming removed 3 bases at V and 0 bases at J, with 8 bases between. The germline V gene encodes CDR1 LNHDA and CDR2 SQIVND (reference sequence). The CDR3 length is 14 residues. DNA for the CDR3: TGTGCCAGTAGTATTGGGGGGGCTAACTATGGCTACACCTTC. This encodes CASSIGGANYGYTF.

This clone was recorded once. The chain carries TRBV27 and TRBJ1-2; possible D gene TRBD1, 5 bases. The CDR3 is 13 residues long. Trimming pared 6 bases from V and 4 bases from J, leaving 12 bases between. Germline V gene lookup returns CDR1 MNHEY and CDR2 SMNVEV (reference sequence). CDR3 loop: CASSVGGGYGYTF. DNA of the CDR3: TGTGCCAGCAGCGTGGGGGGGGGCTATGGCTACACCTTC.

This chain connects TRBV5-1 to TRBJ2-7, with TRBD2 matching 11 bases. CDR3 length: 15 residues. V lost 5 bases, J lost 0 bases, and 4 bases stayed unmatched. The V gene's germline CDR1 is SGHRS and CDR2 YFSETQ. Here the CDR3 reads CASSYGTSGSYEQYF. The DNA for the CDR3 is TGCGCCAGCAGTTACGGGACTAGCGGCTCCTACGAGCAGTACTTC.

The chain links TRBV3-1 (or the pseudogene TRBV3-2) to TRBJ1-3, with D possibly matching TRBD1 (6 bases). This CDR3 has 15 amino acids. The germline gives CDR1 LGHDT, CDR2 YNNKEL (reference sequence). Deletions cut 4 bases from V and 4 bases from J, with 14 bases between. The CDR3 nucleotides are TGTGCCAGCAGCCGGAACACAGGGACCGGAAACACCATATATTTT. Translation gives CASSRNTGTGNTIYF.

The V call is TRBV13, the J call TRBJ2-7, with a possible D match to TRBD2 (6 bases). Per the germline V gene, CDR1 is PRHDT and CDR2 is FYEKMQ (reference sequence). The V end lost 1 base, the J end lost 3 bases, and 7 bases lay between the germline ends. There are 13 residues in the CDR3. CDR3 protein: CASSLAGVYEQYF. The CDR3 nucleotides are TGTGCCAGCAGCTTAGCGGGAGTCTACGAGCAGTACTTC.

V usage is TRBV7-9 and J usage is TRBJ1-1, with D hard to call. CDR1 is SEHNR and CDR2 is FQNEAQ in the germline V gene (reference sequence). CDR3 length equals 13 residues. V was cut by 9 bases and J by 2 bases, with 13 bases left in between. The CDR3 DNA reads TGTGCCAGTGGTGAGGGCCATAACACTGAAGCTTTCTTT. Translating it yields CASGEGHNTEAFF.

The chain has TRBV7-9 and TRBJ2-2, with D hard to call. Trimming cost V 2 bases and J 0 bases, with 7 bases left between them. The CDR3 runs 15 residues. CDR1 is SEHNR, CDR2 FQNEAQ, per germline (reference sequence). The DNA for the CDR3 is TGTGCCAGCAGCTTAATAGCAGCGAACACCGGGGAGCTGTTTTTT. Translated: CASSLIAANTGELFF.

The J gene is TRBJ2-7, the V gene TRBV12-3 or TRBV12-4; 13 nucleotides line up with TRBD2. This CDR3 region has 13 residues. J was trimmed by 2 bases and V by 10 bases; bases with no gene match: 2. CDR3 in amino acids: CATGLAGAYEQYF. The CDR3 coding sequence is TGTGCCACCGGACTAGCGGGAGCCTACGAGCAGTACTTC.

The J gene is TRBJ2-2, the V gene TRBV27; D is perhaps TRBD1 (6 bases). V lost 6 bases, J lost 6 bases, and 17 bases lay in between. The CDR3 runs 15 residues. CDR1 and CDR2 (germline): MNHEY, SMNVEV (reference sequence). The CDR3 DNA reads TGTGCCAGCAGGCGAGGGGGTAACGGTTCCGGGGAGCTGTTTTTT. Translating it yields CASRRGGNGSGELFF.

V is TRBV6-4 and J is TRBJ1-2; D perhaps matches TRBD1 (5 bases). The V gene's germline CDR1 is MRHNA and CDR2 SNTAGT. This CDR3 spans 15 amino acids. Trimming stripped 6 bases from V and 2 bases from J, with 16 bases between. CDR3 in amino acids: CASRLQGIGNYGYTF. In nucleotides, the CDR3 is TGTGCCAGCAGGCTCCAGGGAATTGGGAACTATGGCTACACCTTC.

V usage is TRBV4-3 and J usage is TRBJ2-1, with TRBD1 matching over 7 bases. The trim removed 6 bases at V and 9 bases at J, leaving 8 bases unmatched. The CDR3 totals 13 residues. From germline, CDR1 is LGHNA and CDR2 YSLEER. CDR3 region: CASSRQGRSEQFF. The CDR3 nucleotides read TGCGCCAGCAGTCGACAGGGAAGGAGTGAGCAGTTCTTC.

The chain links TRBV4-1 to TRBJ2-4; TRBD1 matches at 9 bases. This CDR3 is 14 amino acids long. Trimming took 3 bases from V and 8 from J; bases not matched to a gene: 5. Germline V CDR1 and CDR2: MGHRA, YSYEKL. For the CDR3, the DNA is TGCGCCAGCAGCCAGGGACAGGGCGTGCACATTCAGTACTTC. Its protein product is CASSQGQGVHIQYF.

The chain combines TRBV5-5 with TRBJ1-6; D is possibly TRBD1 (5 bases). V lost 0 bases and J lost 0, with 16 bases in between. The CDR3 totals 19 residues. Germline CDR1 and CDR2: SGHKS and YYEKEE (reference sequence). The chain's CDR3 is CASSLAVGVGFSYNSPLHF. The CDR3, as DNA: TGTGCCAGCAGCTTGGCGGTAGGGGTCGGTTTCTCCTATAATTCACCCCTCCACTTT. The whole variable domain, remainder taken from reference TRBV5-5 and TRBJ1-6, is DAGVTQSPTHLIKTRGQQVTLRCSPISGHKSVSWYQQVLGQGPQFIFQYYEKEERGRGNFPDRFSARQFPNYSSELNVNALLLGDSALYLCASSLAVGVGFSYNSPLHFGNGTRLTVT.

This chain uses TRBV9 with TRBJ1-3; no clear D gene. V lost 2 bases, J lost 4 bases, and 10 bases lay in between. This CDR3 region has 14 residues. Germline CDR1 reads SGDLS; CDR2 reads YYNGEE. CDR3: CASSVSNLGNTIYF. CDR3 bases: TGTGCCAGCAGCGTTTCAAACTTAGGAAACACCATATATTTT.

The rearrangement uses TRBV4-1 and TRBJ1-5; no definite D call. Germline CDR1 MGHRA, CDR2 YSYEKL. This CDR3 has 15 amino acids. The V and J ends lost 2 bases and 1 base respectively, with 9 bases between them. The CDR3 DNA is TGCGCCAGCAGCCAACTCTCGGGGAGCAATCAGCCCCAGCATTTT. Its protein product is CASSQLSGSNQPQHF.

The chain employs TRBV15 and TRBJ1-2; D remains unclear. Germline V gene lookup returns CDR1 LNHNV and CDR2 YYDKDF (reference sequence). V was cut by 0 bases and J by 7 bases, with 15 bases left in between. The CDR3 totals 15 residues. This CDR3 is CATSRELQPTSGYTF. CDR3 coding DNA: TGTGCCACCAGCAGAGAGCTACAGCCGACTAGTGGCTACACCTTC.

This clone was observed once. The gene calls are TRBV11-3 and TRBJ2-1; D possibly corresponds to TRBD2 (6 bases). Trimming shortened V by 1 base and J by 8 bases, and 9 bases separated the two germline ends. Looked up from germline, CDR1 is SGHNT and CDR2 is YENEEA. The CDR3 extends over 13 amino acids. CDR3 sequence: CASSLGREDEQFF. The CDR3 nucleotides read TGTGCCAGCAGCTTAGGCAGGGAGGATGAGCAGTTCTTC.

This chain joins TRBV19 and TRBJ2-1, with a weak D call TRBD2 (6 bases). Germline CDR1 is LNHDA and CDR2 is SQIVND (reference sequence). The CDR3 is 15 residues long. V was pared by 6 bases and J by 2 bases, with 14 bases between. CDR3 in amino acids: CASSPEGLPYNEQFF. CDR3 in DNA: TGTGCCAGTAGCCCCGAGGGACTGCCCTACAATGAGCAGTTCTTC.

This chain links TRBV7-9 with TRBJ1-1; 9 nucleotides align to TRBD1. This CDR3 comprises 15 residues. Germline CDR1 and CDR2: SEHNR and FQNEAQ (reference sequence). Losses at the gene ends were 1 base for V and 4 bases for J; bases not matched to a gene: 4. The CDR3 coding sequence is TGTGCCAGCAGCTTAGTTCGGGACAGGGCCACTGAAGCTTTCTTT. Translating it yields CASSLVRDRATEAFF.

CDR3 residues: CATSSPGLNTGELFF. The CDR3 DNA reads as TGTGCCACGAGTAGTCCGGGACTCAACACCGGGGAGCTGTTTTTT. The gene calls are TRBV24-1 and TRBJ2-2; TRBD2 is a possible D gene (6 bases). CDR1 is KGHDR, CDR2 SFDVKD, per germline. V lost 10 bases, J lost 2 bases, and 16 bases lay in between. The CDR3 is 15 residues long.

This sequence joins TRBV19 and TRBJ1-3; no clear D gene. The V end lost 3 bases, the J end lost 0 bases, and 9 bases lay between the germline ends. This CDR3 has 15 residues. CDR1 is LNHDA and CDR2 is SQIVND in the germline V gene (reference sequence). CDR3 sequence: CASSISWSSGNTIYF. In DNA, the CDR3 is TGTGCCAGTAGTATTTCCTGGAGCTCTGGAAACACCATATATTTT.

The chain links TRBV5-1 to TRBJ1-4; D is perhaps TRBD1 (5 bases). The germline V and J ends were trimmed by 8 bases and 6 bases, with 11 bases remaining between them. This CDR3 spans 12 amino acids. From germline, CDR1 is SGHRS and CDR2 YFSETQ. CDR3 in amino acids: CASSRDYEKLFF. The CDR3 region has the DNA TGCGCCAGTTCCAGGGATTATGAAAAACTGTTTTTT. Filled out from reference TRBV5-1 and TRBJ1-4, the complete variable domain reads KAGVTQTPRYLIKTRGQQVTLSCSPISGHRSVSWYQQTPGQGLQFLFEYFSETQRNKGNFPGRFSGRQFSNSRSEMNVSTLELGDSALYLCASSRDYEKLFFGSGTQLSVL.

The chain employs TRBV28 and TRBJ1-6; tentative D call: TRBD1 (6 bases). Trimming removed 4 bases at V and 10 bases at J, with 20 bases between. Germline-derived CDR1 and CDR2 are MDHEN and SYDVKM. CDR3 length: 16 amino acids. The CDR3 DNA follows: TGTGCCAGCAGTTCTCTTTCCGACAGGAGGAGCTCACCCCTCCACTTT. Encoded protein: CASSSLSDRRSSPLHF.

V usage is TRBV18 and J usage is TRBJ1-2; 11 positions agree with TRBD1. Germline V gives CDR1 KGHSH, CDR2 LQKENI. V was clipped by 6 bases and J by 6 bases; unmatched bases: 9. This CDR3 comprises 15 residues. CDR3 bases: TGTGCCAGCTCCCCCAACGGACAGGGGGCGGATGGCTACACCTTC. Translation: CASSPNGQGADGYTF.